These 20 T cell receptor beta chains originate from one sample sequenced in a study of Graves' ophthalmopathy and Graves' hyperthyroidism. RNA transcripts yielded amplified TCR beta CDR3 regions. HTBI primers served in a first-round RT-PCR, which a second-round multiplex PCR followed. TCRdb reanalysed the multiplex PCR reads using MiXCR and keeps one entry per CDR3 protein. There are some 150,000 distinct CDR3 sequences in the sample; 30% to 45% occur only once, and roughly 9% lies in the top ten. Sequenced input: peripheral blood. The receptors derive from a man aged 30-40 years with Graves' ophthalmopathy.

CDR3 sequence (DNA): TGTGCCAGCAGCTTGGGCACAAAGCCCTACGAGCAGTACTTC. Protein: CASSLGTKPYEQYF. The chain employs TRBV7-2 and TRBJ2-7; D call uncertain. Trimming cost V 3 bases and J 2 bases, with 11 bases left between them. The CDR3 totals 14 residues. The germline gives CDR1 SGHTA, CDR2 FQGNSA.

In its sample, this clonotype was seen many times. V usage is TRBV6-5 and J usage is TRBJ1-1; TRBD1 matches 8 bases. The length of the CDR3 is 13 residues. V gave up 2 bases and J gave up 7 bases; unmatched junction bases: 3. Germline V gene lookup returns CDR1 MNHEY and CDR2 SVGAGI. The CDR3 protein is CASSYGQGGEAFF. DNA of the CDR3: TGTGCCAGCAGTTACGGACAGGGAGGTGAAGCTTTCTTT.

This clonotype came up many times. The CDR3 bases are TGTGCCAGCAGTTTGGGGGGCCTCTATGGCTACACCTTC. Amino acid sequence: CASSLGGLYGYTF. The chain couples TRBV27 to TRBJ1-2; TRBD1 might be the D (6 bases). Germline V gives CDR1 MNHEY, CDR2 SMNVEV (reference sequence). The V gene lost 3 bases and the J gene lost 4 bases, with 9 bases spanning the gap. The length of the CDR3 is 13 residues.

This clonotype has only a few counts. The chain joins TRBV12-3 or TRBV12-4 to TRBJ2-7; D not resolved. This CDR3 region has 12 residues. The V and J ends lost 7 bases and 4 bases respectively, with 11 bases between them. CDR3 protein: CASKNSAYEQYF. CDR3 DNA: TGTGCCAGCAAGAATAGTGCGTACGAGCAGTACTTC.

This clonotype showed up many times. The CDR3 bases are TGTGCCTGGAACCAAGACCGGTCATCAGGGGGCTACACCTTC. Protein: CAWNQDRSSGGYTF. The chain uses TRBV30 and TRBJ1-2; a possible D gene is TRBD1 (5 bases). The CDR3 runs to 14 residues. Trimming pared 4 bases from V and 8 bases from J, leaving 20 bases between. Germline V CDR1 and CDR2: GTSNPN, SVGIG (reference sequence).

The chain links TRBV28 to TRBJ1-4; D gene ambiguous. The germline V gene has CDR1 MDHEN and CDR2 SYDVKM. V shed 3 bases and J shed 4 bases, with 9 bases lying between them. This CDR3 region has 14 residues. The CDR3 sequence is CASSFTQSNEKLFF. CDR3 in DNA: TGTGCCAGCAGTTTTACCCAGAGTAATGAAAAACTGTTTTTT.

There are many counts of this clonotype. The J gene is TRBJ2-2, the V gene TRBV29-1; tentatively, D is TRBD2 (5 bases). The CDR3 is 13 residues long. CDR1 SQVTM and CDR2 ANQGSEA come from the germline V gene. Trimming left V 8 bases short and J 3 bases short, with 13 bases between. The CDR3 DNA sequence: TGCAGCTCCCTGGACGGGGACACCGGGGAGCTGTTTTTT. Translation: CSSLDGDTGELFF.

The rearrangement joins TRBV6-2 or TRBV6-3 to TRBJ2-7; perhaps D is TRBD1 or TRBD2 (5 bases each). V was pared by 8 bases and J by 2 bases, with 16 bases between. There are 14 residues in the CDR3. The germline V gene has CDR1 MNHEY and CDR2 SVGEGT. The CDR3 bases are TGTGCCAGCGACTGGGACGGTACACCCTACGAGCAGTACTTC. Protein: CASDWDGTPYEQYF.

There are many counts of this clonotype. The gene calls are TRBV9 and TRBJ1-2; maybe TRBD1 (5 bases). This CDR3 comprises 15 residues. V lost 0 bases and J 5 bases, leaving 14 bases between the germline ends. Germline V gives CDR1 SGDLS, CDR2 YYNGEE. The CDR3 DNA reads TGTGCCAGCAGCGTAGAGGACCAGGGAGGGTATGGCTACACCTTC. It encodes CASSVEDQGGYGYTF.

This clonotype was found many times. The chain uses TRBV6-5 and TRBJ2-5; tentatively, D is TRBD2 (6 bases). Germline V gives CDR1 MNHEY, CDR2 SVGAGI. Between the trimmed V and J ends, which lost 8 bases and 4 bases, there was a span of 14 bases. The CDR3 is 13 amino acids. DNA of the CDR3: TGTGCCAGCGAGGAGGGGACGCGAGAGACCCAGTACTTC. The encoded protein is CASEEGTRETQYF.

The rearrangement uses TRBV28 and TRBJ1-2; D is undetermined. Germline CDR1 and CDR2: MDHEN and SYDVKM. V was trimmed by 6 bases and J by 4 bases, leaving 18 bases between them. This CDR3 has 15 amino acids. The CDR3 reads CASRPQGPGVYGYTF. The CDR3 DNA is TGTGCCAGCAGGCCCCAAGGCCCCGGGGTCTATGGCTACACCTTC.

This clonotype was counted many times. The CDR3 sequence is CASSQTYRDQAFF. CDR3 nucleotide sequence: TGCGCCAGCAGCCAAACTTACCGGGACCAAGCTTTCTTT. The chain links TRBV4-1 to TRBJ1-1; maybe TRBD1 (5 bases). Per germline, CDR1 MGHRA and CDR2 YSYEKL. The CDR3 extends over 13 amino acids. V was shortened by 2 bases and J by 9 bases, with 13 bases between the two germline ends.

Remarks on this clonotype: Because the CDR3 is missing its conserved closing phenylalanine or tryptophan, this is likely a read error. This chain joins TRBV6-2 or TRBV6-3 and TRBJ1-1; D is undetermined. V lost 5 bases to trimming and J lost 1 base, with 8 bases between them. Germline V gene lookup returns CDR1 MNHEY and CDR2 SVGEGT. This CDR3 contains 13 residues. The CDR3 DNA follows: TGTGCCAGCAGTGCGGGAAGGAACACTGAAGCTTTCCTT. Translation gives CASSAGRNTEAFL.

This clonotype was picked up many times. This chain connects TRBV7-9 to TRBJ2-5, with 8 bases that match TRBD1. The CDR3 has 14 amino acids. The V segment lost 5 bases and the J segment 3 bases; nucleotides outside the gene matches: 5. Looked up from germline, CDR1 is SEHNR and CDR2 is FQNEAQ (reference sequence). The CDR3 here is CASSHPDREETQYF. For the CDR3, the DNA is TGTGCCAGCAGCCACCCGGACAGGGAAGAGACCCAGTACTTC.

The sample holds many counts of this clonotype. This CDR3 fails to terminate in the conserved phenylalanine or tryptophan, so it likely reflects a read error. V is TRBV28 and J is TRBJ2-7; D not resolved. CDR1 is MDHEN and CDR2 is SYDVKM in the germline V gene. V lost 7 bases and J 0 bases, leaving 10 bases between the germline ends. The CDR3 runs 13 residues. This CDR3 is CASTRGDSYEQYL. CDR3 nucleotides: TGTGCCAGCACCCGAGGAGACTCCTACGAGCAGTACCTC.

At least ten counts were recorded for this clonotype. The genes are TRBV12-3 or TRBV12-4 and TRBJ1-2; D is undetermined. Trimming removed 4 bases from V and 3 bases from J, with 12 bases in between. This CDR3 is 14 amino acids long. The CDR3 is CASSSTRSDYGYTF. In nucleotides, the CDR3 is TGTGCCAGCAGTTCCACCAGGTCCGACTATGGCTACACCTTC.

This clonotype was observed at least ten times. This sequence joins TRBV12-3 or TRBV12-4 and TRBJ2-7; 11 bases agree with TRBD2. J lost 6 bases, V lost 6 bases, and 4 bases had no gene match. The CDR3 is made up of 13 amino acids. The CDR3 coding sequence is TGTGCCAGCAGGGGGACTAGCGGAGGCGAGCAGTACTTC. This codes for CASRGTSGGEQYF.

V and J are TRBV15 and TRBJ1-2; D unclear. The CDR3 has 14 residues. V shed 3 bases and J shed 0 bases, with 8 bases lying between them. Germline lookup yields CDR1 LNHNV and CDR2 YYDKDF (reference sequence). The CDR3 nucleotides read TGTGCCACCAGCAGCACAAGCTCTAACTATGGCTACACCTTC. It encodes CATSSTSSNYGYTF.

The table lists this clonotype with many counts. This chain uses TRBV20-1 with TRBJ2-6; D remains ambiguous. Trimming left V 3 bases short and J 0 bases short, with 9 bases between. This CDR3 spans 15 amino acids. CDR1 DFQATT and CDR2 SNEGSKA come from the germline V gene (reference sequence). The CDR3 DNA follows: TGCAGTGCTAGCGCGTTAGGCTCTGGGGCCAACGTCCTGACTTTC. This translates into CSASALGSGANVLTF.

This clonotype showed up many times. The V call is TRBV18, the J call TRBJ1-5; unclear D gene. Between the trimmed V and J ends, which lost 0 bases and 4 bases, there was a span of 4 bases. Germline V CDR1 and CDR2: KGHSH, LQKENI. The CDR3 is made up of 13 amino acids. This chain's CDR3 is CASSPPRNQPQHF. The CDR3 DNA sequence: TGTGCCAGCTCACCACCGCGAAATCAGCCCCAGCATTTT.